The rows below give T cell receptor beta chains drawn from one sample of a study of blood T cell repertoires in COVID-19. Only in-frame clones appear in the TCRdb table, and some are missing; sequencing was by immunoSEQ multiplex PCR. This sample carries 100,000 to 150,000 clones, nearly 90% of them seen once, and the ten largest clones take under 4.5%. Sequencing input: peripheral blood. The receptors here all came from a woman aged 55-75 years with COVID-19, enrolled during active disease. Each CDR3 is given with its conserved first and last residue. Each record gives: D gene, V gene, J gene, clone size, CDR3 protein, CDR3 DNA. A D gene is named only where the DNA matches it firmly. Clone size appears in some rows only: once, few, many, or a class for an expanded clone.

D: NA; V: TRBV5-4; J: TRBJ1-2; size: NA; CDR3: CASSARDFYSNGYTF; DNA: TGTGCCAGCAGCGCCCGGGACTTCTACTCTAATGGCTACACCTTC
D: TRBD1; V: TRBV18; J: TRBJ1-1; size: NA; CDR3: CASSVTGTGGTEAFF; DNA: TGTGCCAGCTCAGTTACCGGGACAGGGGGCACTGAAGCTTTCTTT
D: NA; V: TRBV5-1; J: TRBJ1-1; size: NA; CDR3: CASSFALGADTEAFF; DNA: TGCGCCAGCAGCTTTGCCCTGGGGGCGGACACTGAAGCTTTCTTT
D: NA; V: TRBV7-6; J: TRBJ2-1; size: NA; CDR3: CASSTHFDINEQFF; DNA: TGTGCCAGCAGCACCCATTTCGACATCAATGAGCAGTTCTTC
D: TRBD1; V: TRBV5-8; J: TRBJ1-2; size: NA; CDR3: CASSLSYDPGQGARSGYTF; DNA: TGTGCCAGCAGCCTATCCTACGACCCGGGACAGGGGGCGCGAAGTGGCTACACCTTC
D: NA; V: TRBV7-9; J: TRBJ2-7; size: NA; CDR3: CASSVMRQGYEQYF; DNA: TGTGCCAGCAGCGTAATGAGGCAGGGCTACGAGCAGTACTTC
D: NA; V: TRBV3-1/TRBV3-2; J: TRBJ2-2; size: NA; CDR3: CASSPQANTGELFF; DNA: TGTGCCAGCAGCCCTCAGGCGAACACCGGGGAGCTGTTTTTT
D: NA; V: TRBV5-1; J: TRBJ1-2; size: NA; CDR3: CASSPNEGSYGYTF; DNA: TGCGCCAGCAGCCCAAACGAGGGAAGCTATGGCTACACCTTC
D: NA; V: TRBV19; J: TRBJ2-7; size: few; CDR3: CASSQGTVQSEQYF; DNA: TGTGCCAGTAGTCAGGGCACTGTTCAGTCCGAGCAGTACTTC
D: NA; V: TRBV5-8; J: TRBJ1-3; size: NA; CDR3: CASSEPKFSGNTIYF; DNA: TGTGCCAGCAGCGAGCCCAAGTTCTCTGGAAACACCATATATTTT
D: NA; V: TRBV19; J: TRBJ1-5; size: few; CDR3: CASHTGSYSNQPQHF; DNA: TGTGCCAGTCACACAGGGTCCTATAGCAATCAGCCCCAGCATTTT
D: TRBD1; V: TRBV9; J: TRBJ1-4; size: NA; CDR3: CASSPRGTGVVKLFF; DNA: TGTGCCAGCAGCCCCCGCGGGACAGGGGTCGTAAAACTGTTTTTT
D: NA; V: TRBV4-2; J: TRBJ2-4; size: NA; CDR3: CASSQEWAGDIAKNIQYF; DNA: TGTGCCAGCAGCCAAGAGTGGGCAGGGGACATAGCCAAAAACATTCAGTACTTC
D: TRBD1; V: TRBV4-2; J: TRBJ1-1; size: NA; CDR3: CASSQVRTGGTEAFF; DNA: TGTGCCAGCAGTCAAGTTAGGACAGGGGGCACTGAAGCTTTCTTT
D: NA; V: TRBV12-3/TRBV12-4; J: TRBJ1-4; size: NA; CDR3: CASSPQANEKLFF; DNA: TGTGCCAGCAGTCCACAGGCGAATGAAAAACTGTTTTTT
D: TRBD1; V: TRBV6-5; J: TRBJ1-2; size: NA; CDR3: CASSPGQSSYGYTF; DNA: TGTGCCAGCTCACCGGGACAGAGCTCCTATGGCTACACCTTC
D: TRBD1; V: TRBV19; J: TRBJ1-1; size: NA; CDR3: CAVTGLKTEAFF; DNA: TGTGCCGTGACAGGGCTAAAAACTGAAGCTTTCTTT
D: TRBD1; V: TRBV7-9; J: TRBJ1-5; size: NA; CDR3: CASSLANVGQGQPQHF; DNA: TGTGCCAGCAGCTTAGCTAATGTGGGACAGGGTCAGCCCCAGCATTTT
D: NA; V: TRBV19; J: TRBJ1-2; size: NA; CDR3: CASSISHRGYGYTF; DNA: TGTGCCAGTAGTATTTCCCATCGGGGCTATGGCTACACCTTC
D: NA; V: TRBV4-1; J: TRBJ1-1; size: NA; CDR3: CASSQVGGTEAFF; DNA: TGCGCCAGCAGCCAAGTGGGGGGTACTGAAGCTTTCTTT
D: NA; V: TRBV18; J: TRBJ2-1; size: NA; CDR3: CASSLQLEGSYNEQFF; DNA: TGTGCCAGCTCACTGCAGTTGGAGGGGTCCTACAATGAGCAGTTCTTC
D: NA; V: TRBV29-1; J: TRBJ2-6; size: NA; CDR3: CSVGQVSGANVLTF; DNA: TGCAGCGTTGGACAGGTGTCCGGGGCCAACGTCCTGACTTTC
D: NA; V: TRBV7-3; J: TRBJ2-5; size: few; CDR3: CASSLSGLVGETQYF; DNA: TGTGCCAGCAGCTTAAGCGGGCTAGTCGGAGAGACCCAGTACTTC
D: TRBD2; V: TRBV3-1/TRBV3-2; J: TRBJ2-5; size: once; CDR3: CASSQDITSVETQYF; DNA: TGTGCCAGCAGCCAAGATATCACTAGCGTAGAGACCCAGTACTTC
D: TRBD1; V: TRBV27; J: TRBJ2-2; size: NA; CDR3: CASRGQTNTGELFF; DNA: TGTGCCAGTAGGGGACAGACGAACACCGGGGAGCTGTTTTTT
D: NA; V: TRBV27; J: TRBJ1-4; size: NA; CDR3: CASSPSDRSAEKLFF; DNA: TGTGCCAGCAGTCCGTCGGATAGGTCAGCGGAAAAACTGTTTTTT
D: NA; V: TRBV9; J: TRBJ1-3; size: NA; CDR3: CASSGKPLQGFSGNTIYF; DNA: TGTGCCAGCAGCGGAAAGCCCTTACAGGGTTTCTCTGGAAACACCATATATTTT
D: TRBD2; V: TRBV3-1/TRBV3-2; J: TRBJ2-3; size: NA; CDR3: CASSQGRGGRDTQYF; DNA: TGTGCCAGCAGCCAAGGGCGGGGGGGCAGGGATACGCAGTATTTT
D: NA; V: TRBV6-5; J: TRBJ1-1; size: NA; CDR3: CASSRGSLNTEAFF; DNA: TGTGCCAGCAGCAGAGGATCCTTGAACACTGAAGCTTTCTTT
D: NA; V: TRBV7-2; J: TRBJ2-7; size: NA; CDR3: CASSFSDSYEQYF; DNA: TGTGCCAGCAGCTTCTCCGACAGCTACGAGCAGTACTTC
D: TRBD2; V: TRBV18; J: TRBJ2-1; size: NA; CDR3: CASSPKGRPGGYNEQFF; DNA: TGTGCCAGCTCACCAAAGGGGAGACCGGGGGGATACAATGAGCAGTTCTTC
D: NA; V: TRBV11-2; J: TRBJ2-4; size: once; CDR3: CASTLEPGGRARVQYF; DNA: TGTGCCAGCACCCTCGAACCCGGAGGACGTGCAAGAGTTCAGTACTTC
D: TRBD1; V: TRBV18; J: TRBJ2-7; size: NA; CDR3: CASSPGQGLYEQYF; DNA: TGTGCCAGCTCTCCGGGACAGGGTCTCTACGAGCAGTACTTC
D: TRBD1; V: TRBV10-3; J: TRBJ2-7; size: NA; CDR3: CAIRKGSGQGIVYEQYF; DNA: TGTGCCATCCGGAAAGGGAGCGGACAGGGGATCGTCTACGAGCAGTACTTC
D: NA; V: TRBV5-1; J: TRBJ1-1; size: NA; CDR3: CASSPRPQGGTEAFF; DNA: TGCGCCAGCAGCCCCCGCCCACAGGGTGGCACTGAAGCTTTCTTT
D: NA; V: TRBV6-5; J: TRBJ1-2; size: NA; CDR3: CASSRRGKVAGYTF; DNA: TGTGCCAGCAGCCGGCGGGGGAAGGTTGCTGGCTACACCTTC
D: NA; V: TRBV3-1/TRBV3-2; J: TRBJ1-2; size: NA; CDR3: CASSRAGADGYTF; DNA: TGTGCCAGCAGCCGGGCAGGGGCAGATGGCTACACCTTC
D: NA; V: TRBV6-5; J: TRBJ1-1; size: NA; CDR3: CASSYSRVYEAFF; DNA: TGTGCCAGCAGTTACTCGAGAGTATATGAAGCTTTCTTT
D: TRBD2; V: TRBV4-1; J: TRBJ2-3; size: NA; CDR3: CASSLRPSGGSTDTQYF; DNA: TGCGCCAGCAGCCTTAGACCTAGCGGGGGATCCACAGATACGCAGTATTTT
D: NA; V: TRBV6-7; J: TRBJ1-4; size: NA; CDR3: CASRAPGRGLAACFF; DNA: TGTGCCAGCAGGGCGCCTGGCAGGGGCTTGGCGGCCTGTTTTTTT
D: TRBD1; V: TRBV7-9; J: TRBJ1-2; size: few; CDR3: CASSSAGTGSYGYTF; DNA: TGTGCCAGCAGCTCCGCCGGGACAGGGAGCTATGGCTACACCTTC
D: TRBD1; V: TRBV30; J: TRBJ1-5; size: NA; CDR3: CAWTTGGGQPQHF; DNA: TGTGCCTGGACGACAGGGGGCGGACAGCCCCAGCATTTT
D: TRBD1; V: TRBV7-2; J: TRBJ1-4; size: NA; CDR3: CASSLVRGQEKLFF; DNA: TGTGCCAGCAGCTTGGTCAGGGGGCAAGAAAAACTGTTTTTT